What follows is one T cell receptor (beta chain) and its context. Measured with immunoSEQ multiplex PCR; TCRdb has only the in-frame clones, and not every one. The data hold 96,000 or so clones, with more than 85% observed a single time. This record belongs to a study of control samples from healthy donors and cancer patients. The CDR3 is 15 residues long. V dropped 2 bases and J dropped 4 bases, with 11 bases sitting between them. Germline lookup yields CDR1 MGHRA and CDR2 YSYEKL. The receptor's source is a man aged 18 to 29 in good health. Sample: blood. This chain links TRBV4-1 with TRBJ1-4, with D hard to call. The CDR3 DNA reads TGCGCCAGCAGCCAAACTGGGAACAGTAATGAAAAACTGTTTTTT. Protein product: CASSQTGNSNEKLFF.